A selection of T cell receptor beta chains follows, all from one sample in a study of T cells in Graves' hyperthyroidism and ophthalmopathy. From the multiplex PCR reads, TCRdb called clonotypes with MiXCR, one entry per CDR3 protein. The sample contains hundreds of thousands of distinct CDR3 sequences, 20% to 25% of which appear only once. Input material: blood. The receptors come from a man aged 40-50 years with Graves' hyperthyroidism that later progressed to Graves' ophthalmopathy. The CDR3 runs from the conserved cysteine through the conserved F or W.

j_call v_call cdr3_aa
TRBJ1-3 TRBV29-1 CSVEDRRATGNTIYF
TRBJ2-2 TRBV6-2/TRBV6-3 CASPTGTGGALNTGELFF
TRBJ2-5 TRBV28 CASTRAGGPFSETQYF
TRBJ2-2 TRBV2 CASSEIQWRENTGELFF
TRBJ2-7 TRBV2 CASSERSVGLSYEQYF
TRBJ2-7 TRBV10-1 CASSESRLAGLYEQYF
TRBJ2-2 TRBV19 CASSEQGRGAGELFF
TRBJ1-2 TRBV11-2 CASSPNWDLAYGYTF
TRBJ2-7 TRBV7-9 CASSRDRGFEQYF
TRBJ2-7 TRBV27 CASSFIAGGPPEQYF
TRBJ2-7 TRBV6-5 CASNTQYEQYF
TRBJ2-7 TRBV12-3/TRBV12-4 CASSNGYEQYF
TRBJ2-7 TRBV20-1 CSAPGQGEYEQYF
TRBJ2-5 TRBV10-3 CAIKEGQGQETQYF
TRBJ2-5 TRBV25-1 CASSELRSVGYQETQYF
TRBJ2-7 TRBV2 CASSEAGGGVAYEQYF
TRBJ2-5 TRBV28 CASSFTGQETQYF
TRBJ1-3 TRBV20-1 CSARESREANTIYF
TRBJ1-5 TRBV12-3/TRBV12-4 CASSPQGALGQPQHF
TRBJ2-3 TRBV28 CASSFSGPSTDTQYF
TRBJ2-7 TRBV28 CASSSTGEGSLEQYF
TRBJ2-4 TRBV12-3/TRBV12-4 CASSPQKRDPLNGAKNIQYF
TRBJ2-2 TRBV28 CATTFAGELFF
TRBJ1-1 TRBV2 CASRDQGMNTEAFF
TRBJ2-7 TRBV3-1 CASSQSDGYEQYF
TRBJ2-7 TRBV15 CATSSGRGGYEQYF
TRBJ2-7 TRBV24-1 CATSDSLETGGYEQYF
TRBJ1-1 TRBV6-1 CASSEDRLGTEAFF
TRBJ2-2 TRBV28 CASRAGQGSTGELFF
TRBJ1-1 TRBV20-1 CSAVPGEGLNTEAFF
TRBJ2-4 TRBV6-1 CASSARGGTGKENIQYF
TRBJ2-7 TRBV25-1 CASSGDSGSPLYEQYF
TRBJ1-1 TRBV24-1 CATSDGTGGTTEAFF
TRBJ1-2 TRBV7-8 CASSTGDRGLWGYTF
TRBJ2-6 TRBV10-3 CAISPSRGGANVLTF
TRBJ2-7 TRBV3-1 CASSQASGSSYEQYF
TRBJ1-6 TRBV3-1 CASSQVGDSYNSPLHF
TRBJ2-7 TRBV7-2 CASRRTSTSYEQYF
TRBJ2-4 TRBV7-3 CASSLQGQGGNIQYF
TRBJ2-5 TRBV11-2 CASTLTRHQETQYF
NA TRBV20-1 CSAVAGVGTDTQHF